This TCR beta chain was recovered during a study of early T cells in non-severe SARS-CoV-2 infection. One entry per CDR3 protein results from TCRdb running MiXCR on the 5' RACE reads. The data show 69,000 or so distinct CDR3 sequences, 4.6% seen once. This CDR3 region has 15 residues. Trimming took 0 bases from V and 9 from J, leaving 12 bases between them. Germline CDR1 reads SEHNR; CDR2 reads FQNEAQ (reference sequence). The chain combines TRBV7-9 with TRBJ1-6; a weak D match, TRBD1 (6 bases). Sequences were derived from whole blood, sampled at baseline. This clonotype originated in an adult who was a healthcare worker with PCR-confirmed SARS-CoV-2 infection or an uninfected control (not recorded which). The donor label of this sample is uncertain. This CDR3 is CASSLARGAGSPLHF. CDR3 DNA sequence: TGTGCCAGCAGCTTAGCGCGGGGGGCTGGTTCACCCCTCCACTTT.